Many counts were recorded for the clone carrying this TCR beta chain. This record comes from a study of CD8 T cells in ankylosing spondylitis. V was pared by 7 bases and J by 3 bases, with 19 bases between. The CDR3 is made up of 15 amino acids. Making the TCR beta libraries involved quantitative 5'-RACE with molecular barcodes. TCRdb re-analysed the 5' RACE reads in MiXCR, keeping a single row per CDR3 protein. The sample has some 40,000 distinct CDR3 sequences, approximately 10% seen once. This chain uses TRBV12-3 or TRBV12-4 with TRBJ2-7; D gene unclear. Material: blood, either unsorted or a sorted T cell fraction (not recorded which). The clonotype was recovered from a male donor with ankylosing spondylitis or in good health (not recorded which). The CDR3 reads CASTRSGLENYEQYF. The CDR3 DNA sequence: TGTGCCAGCACTCGAAGTGGGCTCGAAAACTACGAGCAGTACTTC.